These T cell receptor beta chains were read from a single sample in a study of shared clonotypes between healthy human individuals. Produced via immunoSEQ multiplex PCR; TCRdb's table is partial and in-frame only. The sample includes over 800,000 clones, about 91% seen only once; the top ten take approximately 25%. Sequencing input: naive CD8+ T cells sorted from blood. Source of these receptors: a man under 40 in good health. CDR3s include the opening cysteine and the closing phenylalanine or tryptophan. The D gene is left open where the match is weak.

>TRBJ1-1|-|TRBV28
TGTGCCAGCAGTTTTGAGGGTCTGAACACTGAAGCTTTCTTT
CASSFEGLNTEAFF
>TRBJ2-7|-|TRBV10-2
TGCGCCAGCAGTGAGAGCCCGGCGGGTTACGAGCAGTACTTC
CASSESPAGYEQYF
>TRBJ2-5|TRBD2|TRBV2
TGTGCCAGCATCGTTCGGGAGGAGCAAGAGACCCAGTACTTC
CASIVREEQETQYF
>TRBJ2-1|-|TRBV10-3
TGTGCCATCAGTGAAACGGGTCGGCAGAATGGTTACAATGAGCAGTTCTTC
CAISETGRQNGYNEQFF
>TRBJ2-2|-|TRBV7-6
TGTGCCAGCAGCTTAAGATTCCAGGACTACACCGGGGAGCTGTTTTTT
CASSLRFQDYTGELFF
>TRBJ2-5|TRBD2|TRBV9
TGTGCCAGCAGCGCCGGGTGGACTAGCGGGAGGGATGGGGAGACCCAGTACTTC
CASSAGWTSGRDGETQYF
>TRBJ2-7|-|TRBV4-3
TGCGCCAGCAGCCGGAACCGAGGGCCCTACGAGCAGTACTTC
CASSRNRGPYEQYF
>TRBJ2-7|TRBD2|TRBV18
TGTGCCAGCTCATCACAGCGGGAGGGCCTTTACGAGCAGTACTTC
CASSSQREGLYEQYF
>TRBJ2-7|-|TRBV4-3
TGCGCCAGCAGCCAAGATGCAAGAGCCTACGAGCAGTACTTC
CASSQDARAYEQYF
>TRBJ2-6|-|TRBV2
TGTGCCAGCTTGGGGGCCGGGGCCAACGTCCTGACTTTC
CASLGAGANVLTF
>TRBJ2-7|TRBD1|TRBV13
TGTGCCAGCAGCTTAGGTGGACAGGAGATCTTC
CASSLGGQEIF
>TRBJ1-4|-|TRBV6-6
TGTGCCAGCACTAAACAGAGTGCAACTAATGAAAAACTGTTTTTT
CASTKQSATNEKLFF
>TRBJ2-1|TRBD2|TRBV10-3
TGTGCCATCAAAGAAGGGACTAGCGGGAGTTCTAACTACAATGAGCAGTTCTTC
CAIKEGTSGSSNYNEQFF
>TRBJ2-2|-|TRBV4-1
TGCGCCAGCAGCCAAGAAGGCGTTTCGAACACCGGGGAGCTGTTTTTT
CASSQEGVSNTGELFF
>TRBJ2-1|-|TRBV9
TGTGCCAGCAGCGGGCCAAGGGCGCCGAATGAGCAGTTCTTC
CASSGPRAPNEQFF
>TRBJ2-5|TRBD1|TRBV7-9
TGTGCCAGCAGCGCCCCAGGGGGCTCGGAGACCCAGTACTTC
CASSAPGGSETQYF
>TRBJ2-5|TRBD1|TRBV11-2
TGTGCCAGCAGCCCGGACAGGGGACAAGAGACCCAGTACTTC
CASSPDRGQETQYF
>TRBJ2-7|TRBD1|TRBV6-5
TGTGCCAGCAGTCCGGGACAGGGACGTCACGAGCAGTACTTC
CASSPGQGRHEQYF
>TRBJ2-7|-|TRBV11-2
TGTGCCAGCAGCAACGCGGGCTACGAGCAGTACTTC
CASSNAGYEQYF
>TRBJ2-1|TRBD2|TRBV14
TGTGCCAGCAGCACGGTAGCGGGAGCGTACAATGAGCAGTTCTTC
CASSTVAGAYNEQFF
>TRBJ1-2|-|TRBV9
TGTGCCAGCGCAGGTTCTAACTATGGCTACACCTTC
CASAGSNYGYTF
>TRBJ1-5|-|TRBV5-4
TGTGCCAGCAGCTTGGAATCGAGTCAGCCCCAGCATTTT
CASSLESSQPQHF
>TRBJ2-1|-|TRBV21-1
TGTGCCAGCAGCAAAACTAGCGGGAGTTACAATGAGCAGTTCTTC
CASSKTSGSYNEQFF
>TRBJ2-1|TRBD2|TRBV28
TGTGCCAGCAGTCCCCAGCGGGAGGGTACGTATGAGCAGTTCTTC
CASSPQREGTYEQFF
>TRBJ1-2|-|TRBV6-1
TGTGCCAGCAGTGAAATGCCTTCGGTAGGCTACACCTTC
CASSEMPSVGYTF
>TRBJ2-1|TRBD1|TRBV7-9
TGTGCCAGCAGCTCCTCCGGGACAGGAATGGACAATGAGCAGTTCTTC
CASSSSGTGMDNEQFF
>TRBJ2-5|-|TRBV21-1
TGTGCCAGCAGCTCAGGGGTCGGGGTTCTCCTCTGGGAGACCCAGTACTTC
CASSSGVGVLLWETQYF
>TRBJ2-2|TRBD1|TRBV19
TGTGCCAGCCAGACAGGGTTGAACACCGGGGAGCTGTTTTTT
CASQTGLNTGELFF
>TRBJ2-3|-|TRBV5-1
TGCGCCAGCAGCTATTTGCGACCCGAAGATACGCAGTATTTT
CASSYLRPEDTQYF
>TRBJ2-1|-|TRBV9
TGTGCCAGCAGTACCACAGGTGTGAGCTCCTACAATGAGCAGTTCTTC
CASSTTGVSSYNEQFF
>TRBJ2-7|TRBD1|TRBV7-8
TGTGCCAGCAGCTTAGAGGCAGGGGGTTCCTACGAGCAGTACTTC
CASSLEAGGSYEQYF